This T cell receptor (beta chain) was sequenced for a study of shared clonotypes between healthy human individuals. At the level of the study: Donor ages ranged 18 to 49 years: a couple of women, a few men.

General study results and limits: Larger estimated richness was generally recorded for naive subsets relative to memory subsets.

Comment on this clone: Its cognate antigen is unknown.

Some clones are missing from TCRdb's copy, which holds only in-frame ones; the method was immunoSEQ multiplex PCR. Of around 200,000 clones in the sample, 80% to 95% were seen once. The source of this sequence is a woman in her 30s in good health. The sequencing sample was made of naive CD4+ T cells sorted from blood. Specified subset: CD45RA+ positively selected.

The CDR3 region is CASSSAIYGYTF. CDR3 coding DNA: TGTGCCAGCAGTTCCGCTATCTATGGCTACACCTTC. The chain links TRBV6-6 to TRBJ1-2; D not resolved. The V and J ends lost 4 bases and 4 bases respectively, with 7 bases between them. Germline V gene data show CDR1 as MNHNY and CDR2 as SVGAGI (reference sequence). The CDR3 spans 12 residues.